Listed here are 9 T cell receptor beta chains from one sample, sequenced in a study of OX40 agonist ivuxolimab in advanced cancers. Measured with immunoSEQ multiplex PCR; TCRdb has only the in-frame clones, and not every one. The profile covers more than 60,000 clones, with 90% appearing a single time and roughly 0.37% taken by the ten largest. This sample comprised CD4+ or CD8+ T cells sorted from blood, obtained in a trial of the OX40 agonist ivuxolimab. These TCRs come from an adult with an advanced solid tumor such as melanoma, head and neck, liver or kidney cancer.

This chain joins TRBV5-1 and TRBJ2-7, with TRBD1 identical over 8 bases. Germline lookup yields CDR1 SGHRS and CDR2 YFSETQ. V lost 3 bases to trimming and J lost 0 bases; unmatched junction nucleotides: 8. The CDR3 is 16 amino acids. In nucleotides, the CDR3 is TGCGCCAGCAGCTCATCGACAGGGGCCTTCTCCTACGAGCAGTACTTC. Translation: CASSSSTGAFSYEQYF. Together with reference TRBV5-1 and TRBJ2-7, the CDR3 gives the full variable domain: KAGVTQTPRYLIKTRGQQVTLSCSPISGHRSVSWYQQTPGQGLQFLFEYFSETQRNKGNFPGRFSGRQFSNSRSEMNVSTLELGDSALYLCASSSSTGAFSYEQYFGPGTRLTVT.

The chain recombines TRBV5-1 with TRBJ2-3, with 10 bases that match TRBD1. This CDR3 spans 16 amino acids. CDR1 is SGHRS and CDR2 is YFSETQ in the germline V gene. J lost 2 bases, V lost 4 bases, and 7 bases had no gene match. The CDR3 here is CASSKDRGDITDTQYF. The CDR3 coding sequence is TGCGCCAGCAGCAAGGACAGGGGGGACATCACAGATACGCAGTATTTT.

The chain recombines TRBV7-9 with TRBJ2-3, with D perhaps being TRBD1 or TRBD2 (5 bases each). Germline V CDR1 and CDR2: SEHNR, FQNEAQ (reference sequence). The CDR3 spans 15 residues. With 1 base removed from V and 2 bases from J, the gap between germline ends came to 10 bases. CDR3 sequence: CASSLGPGTTDTQYF. The CDR3 nucleotides read TGTGCCAGCAGCTTAGGACCAGGGACCACAGATACGCAGTATTTT.

The rearrangement uses TRBV7-9 and TRBJ1-1; D uncertain. The CDR3 has 13 residues. Germline V gene sequence: CDR1 SEHNR, CDR2 FQNEAQ (reference sequence). Trimming took off 2 bases at V and 0 bases at J, with 4 bases between the two ends. CDR3 sequence reads: CASSLMVNTEAFF. The CDR3 DNA sequence: TGTGCCAGCAGCTTAATGGTGAACACTGAAGCTTTCTTT.

The V gene is TRBV9, the J gene TRBJ1-6, with 11 bases that match TRBD1. This CDR3 contains 17 residues. V trimming: 2 bases; J trimming: 6 bases; junction bases outside the gene matches: 7. Germline CDR1 reads SGDLS; CDR2 reads YYNGEE. CDR3 in DNA: TGTGCCAGCAGCGTTCAGGACAGGGGGCTGGGTAATTCACCCCTCCACTTT. Translated, it gives CASSVQDRGLGNSPLHF.

The CDR3: CASSLAAATNTGELFF. DNA for the CDR3: TGTGCCAGCAGCTTAGCGGCAGCCACGAACACCGGGGAGCTGTTTTTT. J is TRBJ2-2 and V is TRBV7-9; D unresolved. V gave up 0 bases and J gave up 0 bases, with 8 bases separating them. The CDR3 sequence is 16 residues long. CDR1 and CDR2 (germline): SEHNR, FQNEAQ (reference sequence).

This clone was seen only once. V usage is TRBV5-1 and J usage is TRBJ2-3; TRBD1 aligns across 9 bases. CDR1 is SGHRS and CDR2 is YFSETQ in the germline V gene. This CDR3 is built from 13 residues. The V and J ends lost 5 bases and 5 bases, in that order; junction bases with no gene match: 3. The CDR3 here is CASRRTGEDTQYF. Here the CDR3 DNA reads TGCGCCAGCAGGCGGACAGGGGAAGATACGCAGTATTTT.

The chain has TRBV30 and TRBJ2-6; TRBD1 aligns across 7 bases. After removal of 2 bases from V and 0 bases from J, the junction contained 16 bases not matched to a gene. In germline, CDR1 is GTSNPN, CDR2 SVGIG (reference sequence). The CDR3 sequence is 20 residues long. The CDR3 loop is CAWSRPGTVGDPSGANVLTF. CDR3 sequence (DNA): TGTGCCTGGAGTCGTCCCGGGACAGTAGGCGACCCCTCTGGGGCCAACGTCCTGACTTTC.

V usage is TRBV7-9 and J usage is TRBJ2-2; D is unclear. This CDR3 contains 13 residues. Germline V gene data show CDR1 as SEHNR and CDR2 as FQNEAQ (reference sequence). V lost 5 bases and J lost 6, with 10 bases in between. The CDR3 sequence is CASSPTGPGELFF. CDR3 DNA sequence: TGTGCCAGCAGCCCTACGGGCCCCGGGGAGCTGTTTTTT.